This T cell receptor (beta chain) stems from a study of response to subunit inactivated influenza vaccine. A single record per CDR3 protein comes from TCRdb applying MiXCR to the RT-PCR reads. The sample has roughly 790,000 distinct CDR3 sequences, roughly 20% seen once. V lost 4 bases and J lost 8; bases outside the gene matches: 4. This CDR3 is 13 amino acids long. Germline-derived CDR1 and CDR2 are LNHDA and SQIVND (reference sequence). A word on this clonotype: What it binds is unknown.

Overall study results and limits: Each seasonal flu vaccination may recruit only limited new T cells, authors suggested.

This specimen consisted of PBMCs from blood, obtained roughly 5 days after vaccination. The chain employs TRBV19 and TRBJ2-4; TRBD2 matches 8 bases. This TCR was recovered from a man between 50 and 59 years old who received an inactivated influenza vaccine. In DNA, the CDR3 is TGTGCCAGTAGTAAAGCGGGGGCAGACATTCAGTACTTC. Translating it yields CASSKAGADIQYF.